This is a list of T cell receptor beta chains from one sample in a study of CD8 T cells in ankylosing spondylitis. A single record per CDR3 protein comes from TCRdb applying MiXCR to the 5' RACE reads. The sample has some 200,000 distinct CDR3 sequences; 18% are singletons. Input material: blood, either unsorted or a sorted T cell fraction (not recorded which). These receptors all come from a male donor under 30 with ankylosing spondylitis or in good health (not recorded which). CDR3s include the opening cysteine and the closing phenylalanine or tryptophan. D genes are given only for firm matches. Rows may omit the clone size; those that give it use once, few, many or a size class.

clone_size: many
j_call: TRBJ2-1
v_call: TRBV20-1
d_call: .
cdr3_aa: CSAGALASHNEQFF
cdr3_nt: TGCAGTGCCGGAGCGTTAGCCAGCCACAATGAGCAGTTCTTC

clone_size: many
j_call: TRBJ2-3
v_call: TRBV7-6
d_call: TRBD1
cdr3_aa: CASSLEPGQGTTDTQYF
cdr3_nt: TGTGCCAGCAGCTTGGAACCGGGACAGGGAACCACAGATACGCAGTATTTT

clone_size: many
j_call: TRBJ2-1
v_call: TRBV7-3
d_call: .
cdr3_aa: CASSLTPSAEQFF
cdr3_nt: TGTGCCAGCAGCTTAACTCCTAGCGCAGAGCAGTTCTTC

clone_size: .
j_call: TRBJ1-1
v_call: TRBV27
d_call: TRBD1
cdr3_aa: CASNPGTGSNTEAFF
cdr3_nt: TGTGCCAGCAACCCCGGGACAGGGTCGAACACTGAAGCTTTCTTT

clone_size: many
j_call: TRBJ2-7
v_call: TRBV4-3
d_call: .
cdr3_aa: CASSQGTYWDYEQYF
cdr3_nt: TGCGCCAGCAGCCAAGGGACATATTGGGACTACGAGCAGTACTTC

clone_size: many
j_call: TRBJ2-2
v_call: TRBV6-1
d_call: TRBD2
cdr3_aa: CASVLAGAVRELFF
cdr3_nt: TGTGCCAGTGTCCTAGCGGGAGCGGTCCGGGAGCTGTTTTTT

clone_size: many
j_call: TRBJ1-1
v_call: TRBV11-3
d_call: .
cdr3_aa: CASSAWTENTEAFF
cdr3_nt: TGTGCCAGCAGCGCCTGGACAGAGAACACTGAAGCTTTCTTT

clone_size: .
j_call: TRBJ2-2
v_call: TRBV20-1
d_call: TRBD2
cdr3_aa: CSAGTSVIGELFF
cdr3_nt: TGCAGTGCCGGGACTAGCGTGATCGGGGAGCTGTTTTTT

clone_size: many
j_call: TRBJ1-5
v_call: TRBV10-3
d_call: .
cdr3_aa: CAIRGPNQPQHF
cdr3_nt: TGTGCCATCAGGGGGCCGAATCAGCCCCAGCATTTT

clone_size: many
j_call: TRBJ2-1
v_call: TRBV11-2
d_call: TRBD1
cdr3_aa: CASRNRGSLSYNEQFF
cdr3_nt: TGTGCCAGCCGTAACAGGGGGTCCCTCTCCTACAATGAGCAGTTCTTC

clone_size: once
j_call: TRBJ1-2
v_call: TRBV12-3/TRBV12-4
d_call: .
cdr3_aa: CASSFSFRVRGYTF
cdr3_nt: TGTGCCAGCAGTTTTTCATTCCGGGTTAGGGGCTACACCTTC

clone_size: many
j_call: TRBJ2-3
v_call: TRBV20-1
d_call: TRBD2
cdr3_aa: CSVERQRGGTDTQYF
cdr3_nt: TGCAGTGTTGAAAGACAGCGGGGAGGGACAGATACGCAGTATTTT

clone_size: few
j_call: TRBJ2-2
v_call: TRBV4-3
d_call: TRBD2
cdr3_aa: CASSQDFGGSGELFF
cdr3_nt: TGCGCCAGCAGCCAAGATTTCGGGGGGTCCGGGGAGCTGTTTTTT

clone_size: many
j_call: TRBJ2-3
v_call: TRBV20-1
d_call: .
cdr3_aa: CSALGQADTQYF
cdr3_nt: TGCAGTGCTCTTGGGCAAGCAGATACGCAGTATTTT

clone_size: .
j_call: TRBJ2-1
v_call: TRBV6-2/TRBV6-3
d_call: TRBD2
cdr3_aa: CASSYSGLAGLRYNEQFF
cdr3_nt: TGTGCCAGCAGTTACTCGGGACTAGCGGGGCTGAGGTACAATGAGCAGTTCTTC

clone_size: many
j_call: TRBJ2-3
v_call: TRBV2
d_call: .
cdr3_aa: CASRSATQYF
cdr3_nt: TGTGCCAGCAGGAGTGCTACGCAGTATTTT

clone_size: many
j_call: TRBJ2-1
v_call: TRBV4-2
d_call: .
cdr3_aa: CASSQVAARSYNEQFF
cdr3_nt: TGTGCCAGCAGCCAAGTAGCGGCCCGCTCCTACAATGAGCAGTTCTTC

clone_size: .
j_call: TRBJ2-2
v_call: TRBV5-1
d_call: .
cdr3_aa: CASSLDPGPTGELFF
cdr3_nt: TGCGCCAGCAGCTTGGATCCAGGGCCCACCGGGGAGCTGTTTTTT

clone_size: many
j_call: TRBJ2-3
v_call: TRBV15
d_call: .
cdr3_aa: CATSRGGRERDTQYF
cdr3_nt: TGTGCCACCAGCAGAGGGGGCAGGGAAAGAGATACGCAGTATTTT

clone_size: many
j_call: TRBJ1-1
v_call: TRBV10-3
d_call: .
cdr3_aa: CAISELSLNTEAFF
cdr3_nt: TGTGCCATCAGTGAGCTCTCACTGAACACTGAAGCTTTCTTT

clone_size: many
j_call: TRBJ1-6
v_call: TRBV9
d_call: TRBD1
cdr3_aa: CASSQGANNSPLHF
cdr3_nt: TGTGCCAGCTCCCAGGGGGCAAATAATTCACCCCTCCACTTT

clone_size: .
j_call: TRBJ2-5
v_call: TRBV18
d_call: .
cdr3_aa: CASSSMTGLETQYF
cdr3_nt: TGTGCCAGCTCATCCATGACTGGCTTGGAGACCCAGTATTTC

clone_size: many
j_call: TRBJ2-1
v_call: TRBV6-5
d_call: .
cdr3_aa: CASSYFGHDDTPSRNEQFF
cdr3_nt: TGTGCCAGCAGTTACTTTGGACACGACGATACTCCTTCTCGGAATGAGCAGTTCTTC

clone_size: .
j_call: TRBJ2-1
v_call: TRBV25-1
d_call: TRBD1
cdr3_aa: CASSAGTGEFF
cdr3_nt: TGTGCCAGCAGTGCCGGGACAGGGGAGTTCTTC

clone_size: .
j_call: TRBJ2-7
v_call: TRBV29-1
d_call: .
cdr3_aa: CSVRDSVYYEQYF
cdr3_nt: TGCAGCGTTCGGGACTCCGTCTACTACGAGCAGTACTTC

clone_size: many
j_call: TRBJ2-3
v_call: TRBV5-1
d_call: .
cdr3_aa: CASSLGQSKDTQYF
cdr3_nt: TGCGCCAGCAGCTTGGGGCAGTCTAAGGATACGCAGTATTTT

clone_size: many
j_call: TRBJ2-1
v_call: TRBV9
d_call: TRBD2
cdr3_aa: CASSVGLASYNEQFF
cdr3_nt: TGTGCCAGCAGCGTCGGACTAGCGTCCTACAATGAGCAGTTCTTC

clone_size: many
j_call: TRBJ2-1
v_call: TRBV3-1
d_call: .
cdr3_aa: CASSQGLDLYNEQFF
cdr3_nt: TGTGCCAGCAGCCAAGGACTTGATCTCTACAATGAGCAGTTCTTC

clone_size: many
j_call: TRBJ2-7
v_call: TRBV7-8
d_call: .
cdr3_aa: CASSLALGKRQYF
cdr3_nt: TGTGCCAGCAGCTTAGCGTTGGGGAAACGGCAGTACTTC

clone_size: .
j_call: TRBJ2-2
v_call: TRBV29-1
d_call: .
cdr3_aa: CSMTDAGELFF
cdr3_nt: TGCAGCATGACAGACGCCGGGGAGCTGTTTTTT

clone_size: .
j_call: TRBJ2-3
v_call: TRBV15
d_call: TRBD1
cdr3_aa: CATSKRQGAGDTQYF
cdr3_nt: TGTGCCACCAGCAAAAGACAGGGGGCGGGAGATACGCAGTATTTT

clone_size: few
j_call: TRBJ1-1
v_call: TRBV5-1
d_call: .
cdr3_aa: CASSLELNTEAFF
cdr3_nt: TGCGCCAGCAGCTTGGAGTTGAACACTGAAGCTTTCTTT

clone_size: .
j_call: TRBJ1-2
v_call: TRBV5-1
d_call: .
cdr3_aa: CASSLVPGPDYGYTF
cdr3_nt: TGCGCCAGCAGCTTGGTGCCAGGGCCAGACTATGGCTACACCTTC

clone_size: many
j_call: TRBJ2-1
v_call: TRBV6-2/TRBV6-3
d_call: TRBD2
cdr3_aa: CASRPASGSLSEQFF
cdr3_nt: TGTGCCAGCAGGCCCGCTAGCGGGAGTTTGAGTGAGCAGTTCTTC

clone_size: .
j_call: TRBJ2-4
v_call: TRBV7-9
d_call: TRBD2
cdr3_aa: CASSLALGGSKNIQYF
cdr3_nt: TGTGCCAGCAGCTTAGCGCTGGGAGGGTCCAAAAACATTCAGTACTTC